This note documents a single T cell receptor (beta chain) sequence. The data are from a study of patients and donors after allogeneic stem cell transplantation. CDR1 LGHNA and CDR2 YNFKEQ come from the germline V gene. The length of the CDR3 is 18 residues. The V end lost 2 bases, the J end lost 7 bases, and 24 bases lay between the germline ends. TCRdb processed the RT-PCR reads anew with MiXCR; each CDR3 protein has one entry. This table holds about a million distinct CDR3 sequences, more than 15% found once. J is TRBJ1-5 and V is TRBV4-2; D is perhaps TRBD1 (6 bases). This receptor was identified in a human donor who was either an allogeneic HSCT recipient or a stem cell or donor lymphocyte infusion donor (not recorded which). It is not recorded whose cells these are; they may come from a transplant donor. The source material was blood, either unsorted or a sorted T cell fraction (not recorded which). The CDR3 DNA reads TGTGCCAGCAGCCAATTCCTTAGACACCCGGGACAACCCCAGCCCCAGCATTTT. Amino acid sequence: CASSQFLRHPGQPQPQHF.